These 23 T cell receptor beta chains were all obtained from the same sample, sequenced in a study of T-cell memory formation after mild COVID-19. TCRdb redid the calling of the 5' RACE reads with MiXCR, one entry per CDR3 protein. This sample has some 300,000 distinct CDR3 sequences, with roughly 20% found just once. Specimen: PBMCs or a T cell subset sorted from them (not recorded which). Receptors originate from a man between 18 and 29 years old who had mild COVID-19 (a few samples of this study predate the infection). Cell type and time point are not known.

This clonotype was detected only a few times. This chain connects TRBV5-1 to TRBJ1-4; no reliable D call. The germline CDR1 and CDR2 sequences are SGHRS and YFSETQ. The CDR3 is made up of 16 amino acids. Trimming took off 2 bases at V and 0 bases at J, with 11 bases between the two ends. CDR3 in amino acids: CASSLQFLPTNEKLFF. The DNA for the CDR3 is TGCGCCAGCAGCTTACAGTTTCTGCCAACTAATGAAAAACTGTTTTTT.

J is TRBJ2-5 and V is TRBV4-1; unclear D gene. V lost 2 bases and J lost 5, with 9 bases in between. This CDR3 spans 13 amino acids. CDR1 is MGHRA and CDR2 is YSYEKL in the germline V gene. CDR3 amino acids: CASSQWGGETQYF. CDR3 nucleotide sequence: TGCGCCAGCAGCCAATGGGGTGGGGAGACCCAGTACTTC.

This clonotype has only a few counts. The chain combines TRBV10-3 with TRBJ1-6; D gene unclear. V was pared by 10 bases and J by 7 bases, with 17 bases between. The germline V gene has CDR1 ENHRY and CDR2 SYGVKD. The CDR3 is 14 residues long. DNA for the CDR3: TGTGCCACTTCGTATGGTGTGAGGAATTCACCCCTCCACTTT. It encodes CATSYGVRNSPLHF.

The chain links TRBV5-4 to TRBJ1-1, with 11 positions matching TRBD1. The trim removed 4 bases at V and 3 bases at J, leaving 5 bases unmatched. This CDR3 comprises 15 residues. Per germline, CDR1 SGHNT and CDR2 YYREEE (reference sequence). Here the CDR3 DNA reads TGTGCCAGCAGCACCCGGGACAGGGGGGACACTGAAGCTTTCTTT. It translates to CASSTRDRGDTEAFF.

This clonotype appeared a few times. The chain has TRBV7-2 and TRBJ2-3, with 7 bases aligning to TRBD2. Germline assignment: CDR1 SGHTA and CDR2 FQGNSA. The CDR3 loop spans 14 amino acids. The V gene end was trimmed by 5 bases and the J gene end by 4 bases; junction bases not matched to a gene: 6. CDR3 sequence: CASSLPGGSDTQYF. CDR3 nucleotide sequence: TGTGCCAGCAGCCTTCCGGGGGGATCAGATACGCAGTATTTT.

Only a few counts were recorded for this clonotype. J is TRBJ2-5 and V is TRBV6-5, with TRBD2 identical over 9 bases. Trimming at V came to 5 bases and at J to 4 bases, leaving 8 bases not matched to a gene. CDR3 size: 15 residues. CDR1 and CDR2 (germline): MNHEY, SVGAGI. The CDR3 DNA follows: TGTGCCAGCAGTGAAAGCGGGGGGCTGGCAGAGACCCAGTACTTC. Its translation is CASSESGGLAETQYF.

The rearrangement uses TRBV12-3 or TRBV12-4 and TRBJ1-1, with 8 bases matching TRBD1. This CDR3 contains 15 residues. After removal of 6 bases from V and 4 bases from J, the junction contained 10 bases not matched to a gene. DNA for the CDR3: TGTGCCAGCAGGCGACAGGGGTCGTCGGTCACTGAAGCTTTCTTT. It is translated as CASRRQGSSVTEAFF.

The sample holds a few counts of this clonotype. The V gene is TRBV4-3, the J gene TRBJ2-1, with 8 positions matching TRBD2. There are 15 residues in the CDR3. V shed 0 bases and J 10 bases; nucleotides not matched to a gene: 8. Germline V gives CDR1 LGHNA, CDR2 YSLEER. The DNA for the CDR3 is TGCGCCAGCAGCCAAGATGCCCGGGGGGGGTTCGAGCAGTTCTTC. Its protein product is CASSQDARGGFEQFF.

This chain connects TRBV6-5 to TRBJ2-7, with TRBD2 matching over 8 bases. Germline CDR1 MNHEY, CDR2 SVGAGI. Unmatched junction bases numbered 5, after V lost 4 bases and J lost 0 bases. CDR3 length equals 15 residues. CDR3 in amino acids: CASSLGGGTSYEQYV. CDR3 nucleotide sequence: TGTGCCAGCAGTTTGGGCGGGGGGACCTCCTACGAGCAGTACGTC.

The chain carries TRBV10-3 and TRBJ1-4; D remains unclear. With 6 bases removed from V and 8 bases from J, the gap between germline ends came to 16 bases. CDR3 length: 14 amino acids. Germline V gives CDR1 ENHRY, CDR2 SYGVKD. The CDR3 here is CAISRATEREKLFF. The CDR3 DNA reads as TGTGCCATCAGCCGGGCCACCGAAAGGGAAAAACTGTTTTTT.

The V call is TRBV15, the J call TRBJ2-2; D is possibly TRBD1 (7 bases). The ends were cut back, 6 bases at V and 5 bases at J, with 10 bases in the middle. The germline CDR1 and CDR2 sequences are LNHNV and YYDKDF (reference sequence). CDR3 length: 13 residues. CDR3 DNA: TGTGCCACCAGACAGGGGAGGACCGGGGAGCTGTTTTTT. Translation: CATRQGRTGELFF.

The chain employs TRBV6-6 and TRBJ1-6; D gene unclear. Looked up from germline, CDR1 is MNHNY and CDR2 is SVGAGI (reference sequence). Trimming left V 0 bases short and J 10 bases short, with 10 bases between. The CDR3 is made up of 14 amino acids. CDR3 coding DNA: TGTGCCAGCAGTTACTCGGCGGCGAGCTCACCCCTCCACTTT. It translates to CASSYSAASSPLHF.

This chain links TRBV5-1 with TRBJ1-4; possibly TRBD1 for D (6 bases). V gave up 0 bases and J gave up 8 bases, with 14 bases separating them. Germline lookup yields CDR1 SGHRS and CDR2 YFSETQ. CDR3 length: 15 amino acids. This CDR3 is CASSLGGQSGEKLFF. CDR3 DNA sequence: TGCGCCAGCAGCTTGGGCGGACAGAGTGGAGAAAAACTGTTTTTT.

This clonotype was seen only a few times. V usage is TRBV10-3 and J usage is TRBJ2-7, with D perhaps matching TRBD2 (6 bases). The germline gives CDR1 ENHRY, CDR2 SYGVKD. The CDR3 loop spans 15 amino acids. Trimming took 4 bases from V and 1 from J, leaving 14 bases between them. CDR3 nucleotide sequence: TGTGCCATCAGTGGGGAGGCTGGGTCTTCCTACGAGCAGTACTTC. This sequence encodes CAISGEAGSSYEQYF.

This clonotype was observed a handful of times. The chain uses TRBV5-4 and TRBJ2-3; D is ambiguous. This CDR3 is 14 amino acids long. Trimming took 5 bases from V and 0 from J, leaving 10 bases between them. CDR1 and CDR2 (germline): SGHNT, YYREEE (reference sequence). DNA of the CDR3: TGTGCCAGCAGAGTACAGTCTAGCACAGATACGCAGTATTTT. This gives the protein CASRVQSSTDTQYF.

By frequency in the sample, this clonotype is medium-sized. The chain joins TRBV11-2 to TRBJ2-7, with D maybe TRBD2 (5 bases). The germline V gene encodes CDR1 SGHAT and CDR2 FQNNGV. V lost 2 bases to trimming and J lost 0 bases, with 11 bases between them. The CDR3 runs to 15 residues. The CDR3 nucleotides are TGTGCCAGCAGCTTATCCCGGGGATACTCCTACGAGCAGTACTTC. Translation: CASSLSRGYSYEQYF.

The chain has TRBV19 and TRBJ2-5; D remains ambiguous. Germline V gene lookup returns CDR1 LNHDA and CDR2 SQIVND (reference sequence). V was trimmed by 6 bases and J by 5 bases, leaving 10 bases between them. This CDR3 spans 12 amino acids. CDR3 DNA: TGTGCCAGTAGGGGCTTGCGGGAGACCCAGTACTTC. This encodes CASRGLRETQYF.

This clonotype was detected a few times. The V gene is TRBV6-2 or TRBV6-3, the J gene TRBJ1-1; no definite D call. Germline CDR1 is MNHEY and CDR2 is SVGEGT. Trimming pared 9 bases from V and 2 bases from J, leaving 10 bases between. This CDR3 is built from 12 residues. In DNA, the CDR3 is TGTGCCAGTTGCAGGCGAAACACTGAAGCTTTCTTT. Protein product: CASCRRNTEAFF.

The CDR3 sequence is CASSLFGGHGLFF. CDR3 DNA sequence: TGTGCCAGCAGTTTATTTGGGGGGCACGGACTGTTTTTT. The chain couples TRBV27 to TRBJ1-4, with a tentative D call TRBD1 (6 bases). V shed 1 base and J shed 13 bases, with 13 bases lying between them. Germline CDR1 MNHEY, CDR2 SMNVEV (reference sequence). The CDR3 contains 13 residues.

This clonotype showed up many times. This chain uses TRBV12-3 or TRBV12-4 with TRBJ1-1; maybe TRBD1 (6 bases). V lost 8 bases to trimming and J lost 6 bases, with 16 bases between them. The CDR3 is made up of 13 amino acids. Written as DNA, the CDR3 is TGTGCCAGCGCCCTTGGGGGGGCGGCTGAAGCTTTCTTT. Residues: CASALGGAAEAFF.

The J gene is TRBJ1-1, the V gene TRBV12-3 or TRBV12-4; possibly TRBD1 for D (6 bases). Trimming removed 1 base at V and 4 bases at J, with 16 bases between. This CDR3 spans 16 amino acids. CDR3 residues: CASSLGPGQGSTEAFF. In nucleotides, the CDR3 is TGTGCCAGCAGTTTAGGGCCCGGGCAGGGGAGCACTGAAGCTTTCTTT.

J is TRBJ1-4 and V is TRBV9; TRBD1 agrees at 8 bases. V lost 0 bases to trimming and J lost 6 bases; unmatched junction nucleotides: 4. Germline V gene data show CDR1 as SGDLS and CDR2 as YYNGEE. This CDR3 is 15 amino acids long. CDR3 protein: CASSVGGQAHEKLFF. The CDR3 coding sequence is TGTGCCAGCAGCGTAGGGGGACAGGCTCATGAAAAACTGTTTTTT.

This clonotype turned up a few times. The CDR3 is CASSPPGPGGTEAFF. CDR3 bases: TGTGCCAGCAGTCCTCCGGGACCCGGGGGCACTGAAGCTTTCTTT. J is TRBJ1-1 and V is TRBV6-5, with D maybe TRBD1 (5 bases). Germline assignment: CDR1 MNHEY and CDR2 SVGAGI. The V gene lost 5 bases and the J gene lost 4 bases, with 17 bases spanning the gap. The CDR3 runs 15 residues.